These T cell receptor beta chains were read from a single sample in a study of blood T cells in healthy people across ages. One entry per CDR3 protein, called by TCRdb with MiXCR from the 5' RACE reads. The data show about 1,500,000 distinct CDR3 sequences, 28% seen once. Material for sequencing was blood. These receptors were obtained from a woman between 25 and 40 years old in good health. The CDR3 runs from the conserved cysteine through the conserved F or W. D genes are given only for firm matches. Not all rows give a size; the values are once, few, many and, for expanded clones, a class.

CDR3aa,CDR3nt,v_gene,len,abundance,j_gene,d_gene
CASRPAGGPYNEQFF,TGTGCCAGCAGACCAGCGGGGGGGCCCTACAATGAGCAGTTCTTC,TRBV7-9,15,few,TRBJ2-1,TRBD2
CASSQDWGRTYNNEQYF,TGTGCCAGCAGCCAAGATTGGGGGAGGACCTACAATAATGAGCAGTACTTC,TRBV9,17,NA,TRBJ2-4,NA
CASSLGGGASTYEQYF,TGTGCCAGCAGCTTAGGTGGGGGCGCGAGTACCTACGAGCAGTACTTC,TRBV7-9,16,few,TRBJ2-7,NA
CSARDSGTSGQSTDTQYF,TGCAGTGCTAGAGACTCCGGGACTAGCGGCCAGAGCACAGATACGCAGTATTTT,TRBV20-1,18,few,TRBJ2-3,TRBD2
CASSYTGPADEQFF,TGTGCCAGCAGTTACACCGGCCCGGCGGATGAGCAGTTCTTC,TRBV6-6,14,NA,TRBJ2-1,NA
CASRNRVWDYTF,TGTGCCAGCAGAAACAGGGTATGGGACTACACCTTC,TRBV6-2/TRBV6-3,12,few,TRBJ1-2,NA
CSGVSGGAYEQYF,TGCAGTGGGGTTAGCGGGGGGGCTTACGAGCAGTACTTC,TRBV20-1,13,few,TRBJ2-7,TRBD2
CASTGPGHTGELFF,TGTGCCAGCACGGGCCCGGGACACACCGGGGAGCTGTTTTTT,TRBV7-9,14,NA,TRBJ2-2,NA
CSARRGMITEAFF,TGCAGTGCCCGCCGGGGGATGATTACTGAAGCTTTCTTT,TRBV20-1,13,few,TRBJ1-1,NA
CSVEGYYSGGDTDTQYF,TGCAGCGTTGAAGGTTATTATAGCGGGGGGGACACAGATACGCAGTATTTT,TRBV29-1,17,NA,TRBJ2-3,TRBD2
CASSPPFRGTQYF,TGTGCCAGCAGTCCCCCCTTCCGAGGGACCCAGTACTTC,TRBV28,13,many,TRBJ2-5,NA
CASSSFGTGNGETQYF,TGTGCCAGCAGTTCCTTTGGGACAGGGAACGGAGAGACCCAGTACTTC,TRBV28,16,few,TRBJ2-5,TRBD1
CASLLEGLEQYF,TGTGCCAGCCTCTTGGAGGGTCTCGAGCAGTACTTC,TRBV12-3/TRBV12-4,12,few,TRBJ2-7,NA
CTSSLTSGGSGANVRTF,TGTACCAGCAGCTTAACTAGCGGGGGCTCTGGGGCCAACGTCCGGACTTTC,TRBV7-2,17,NA,TRBJ2-6,TRBD2
CASSLAQPLNTEAFF,TGTGCCAGCAGCTTAGCCCAACCCCTGAACACTGAAGCTTTCTTT,TRBV7-6,15,NA,TRBJ1-1,NA
CASSLRGQGTSTDTQYF,TGCGCCAGCAGCTTGAGGGGACAGGGGACTTCCACAGATACGCAGTATTTT,TRBV5-1,17,NA,TRBJ2-3,TRBD1
CASSLGGGEGQSQSQHF,TGCGCCAGCAGCTTGGGTGGGGGAGAGGGACAAAGCCAGTCCCAGCATTTT,TRBV5-1,17,few,TRBJ1-5,NA
CASSYERGGQPQHF,TGTGCCAGCAGTTATGAAAGGGGCGGTCAGCCCCAGCATTTT,TRBV28,14,many,TRBJ1-5,NA
CASRWTGLSYSTDTQYF,TGTGCCAGCAGGTGGACAGGGCTGTCTTATAGCACAGATACGCAGTATTTT,TRBV27,17,NA,TRBJ2-3,TRBD1
CSATQPGSGANVLTF,TGCAGTGCTACCCAGCCGGGCAGTGGGGCCAACGTCCTGACTTTC,TRBV20-1,15,few,TRBJ2-6,NA
CSARLQGDGPDTQYF,TGCAGTGCTAGACTTCAGGGGGATGGTCCCGATACGCAGTATTTT,TRBV20-1,15,NA,TRBJ2-3,TRBD1
CSARVRGGNEQFF,TGCAGTGCTAGAGTAAGAGGGGGCAATGAGCAGTTCTTC,TRBV20-1,13,NA,TRBJ2-1,NA
CASSYRNDRGAATSYGYTF,TGTGCCAGCAGTTACAGGAATGATCGGGGGGCCGCGACTAGCTATGGCTACACCTTC,TRBV6-5,19,NA,TRBJ1-2,NA
CVSSSTSGRANNEQFF,TGTGTCAGCAGCAGCACTAGCGGGAGGGCCAACAATGAGCAGTTCTTC,TRBV3-1,16,NA,TRBJ2-1,TRBD2
CASSQDLGGEAFF,TGTGCCAGCAGCCAAGATCTAGGCGGTGAAGCTTTCTTT,TRBV14,13,NA,TRBJ1-1,NA
CASRTRGTQYF,TGTGCCAGCAGAACCAGGGGTACGCAGTATTTT,TRBV12-3/TRBV12-4,11,few,TRBJ2-3,NA
CSVADRGNGYTF,TGCAGCGTTGCAGATAGGGGGAACGGCTACACCTTC,TRBV29-1,12,many,TRBJ1-2,NA
CASSQQPQETQYF,TGCGCCAGCAGCCAACAGCCACAAGAGACCCAGTACTTC,TRBV4-1,13,many,TRBJ2-5,NA
CASSQDLGRTSVNNEQFF,TGCGCCAGCAGCCAAGATCTAGGGAGGACTAGCGTTAACAATGAGCAGTTCTTC,TRBV4-3,18,many,TRBJ2-1,TRBD2
CASGAEPNTEAFF,TGTGCCAGCGGAGCGGAACCTAACACTGAAGCTTTCTTT,TRBV2,13,NA,TRBJ1-1,NA
CSVGTGFNTEAFF,TGCAGCGTGGGGACAGGTTTTAACACTGAAGCTTTCTTT,TRBV29-1,13,few,TRBJ1-1,TRBD1
CASSLSLGVGDTQYF,TGTGCCAGCAGCTTAAGCTTGGGGGTGGGAGATACGCAGTATTTT,TRBV7-3,15,NA,TRBJ2-3,NA
CASSLLVIASGGANEQFF,TGCGCCAGCAGCTTGTTGGTGATTGCTAGCGGGGGAGCAAATGAGCAGTTCTTC,TRBV5-1,18,NA,TRBJ2-1,TRBD2
CASSYSRLAGGQETQYF,TGTGCCAGCAGTTACTCCAGACTAGCGGGAGGTCAAGAGACCCAGTACTTC,TRBV6-6,17,many,TRBJ2-5,TRBD2
CSVEDGTPDF,TGCAGCGTTGAAGATGGGACCCCCGACTTC,TRBV29-1,10,NA,TRBJ2-7,NA
CASSFTSGTLPFF,TGTGCCAGCAGCTTTACCAGCGGGACGCTTCCGTTCTTC,TRBV7-3,13,many,TRBJ2-1,TRBD2
CASSTGTSGPRETQYF,TGCGCCAGCAGCACTGGGACTAGCGGGCCCCGGGAGACCCAGTACTTC,TRBV5-1,16,few,TRBJ2-5,TRBD2
CASNLVRAGTDTQYF,TGTGCCAGCAACCTTGTCAGGGCTGGCACAGATACGCAGTATTTT,TRBV6-1,15,few,TRBJ2-3,NA
CSVTDGSNSPLHF,TGCAGTGTTACGGACGGTTCTAATTCACCCCTCCACTTT,TRBV20-1,13,many,TRBJ1-6,NA